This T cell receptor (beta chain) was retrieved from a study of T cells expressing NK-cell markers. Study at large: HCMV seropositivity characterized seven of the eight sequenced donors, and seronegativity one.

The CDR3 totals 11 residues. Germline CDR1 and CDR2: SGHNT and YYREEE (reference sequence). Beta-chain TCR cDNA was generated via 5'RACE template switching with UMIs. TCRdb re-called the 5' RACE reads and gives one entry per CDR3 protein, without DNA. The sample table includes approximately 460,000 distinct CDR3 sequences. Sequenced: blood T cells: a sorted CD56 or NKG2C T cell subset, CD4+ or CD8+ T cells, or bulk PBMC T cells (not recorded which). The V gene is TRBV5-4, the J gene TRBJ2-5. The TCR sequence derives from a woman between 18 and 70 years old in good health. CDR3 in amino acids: CASRYQETQYF. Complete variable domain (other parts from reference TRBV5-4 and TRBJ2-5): ETGVTQSPTHLIKTRGQQVTLRCSSQSGHNTVSWYQQALGQGPQFIFQYYREEENGRGNFPPRFSGLQFPNYSSELNVNALELDDSALYLCASRYQETQYFGPGTRLLVL.